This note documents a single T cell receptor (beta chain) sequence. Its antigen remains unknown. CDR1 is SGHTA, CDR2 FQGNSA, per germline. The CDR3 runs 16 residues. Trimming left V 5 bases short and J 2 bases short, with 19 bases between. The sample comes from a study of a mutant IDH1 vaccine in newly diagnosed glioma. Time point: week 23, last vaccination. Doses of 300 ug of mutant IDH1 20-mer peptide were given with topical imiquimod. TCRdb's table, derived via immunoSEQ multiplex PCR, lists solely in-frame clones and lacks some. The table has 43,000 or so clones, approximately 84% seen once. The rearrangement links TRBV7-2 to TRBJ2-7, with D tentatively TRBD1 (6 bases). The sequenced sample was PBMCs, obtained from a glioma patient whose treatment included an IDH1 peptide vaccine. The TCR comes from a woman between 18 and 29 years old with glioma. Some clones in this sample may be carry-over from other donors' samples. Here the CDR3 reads CASSQSRTVPTYEQYF. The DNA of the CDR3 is TGTGCCAGCAGCCAGAGCAGGACAGTCCCTACCTACGAGCAGTACTTC.